This T cell receptor (beta chain) was captured by sequencing in a study of cytomegalovirus exposure and HLA in healthy donors. Note on this clone: What it binds is not known.

Germline CDR1 and CDR2: SQVTM and ANQGSEA. The trim removed 7 bases at V and 1 base at J, leaving 3 bases unmatched. The length of the CDR3 is 12 residues. Study-level results: Later analysis identified 16,951 TCR beta sequences associated with HLA alleles, using a false discovery rate threshold of 0.05. With DRB1 most and HLA-C fewest, TCR association rates differed between HLA loci in a later analysis. With later analysis, a missense DCLRE1C variant became linked to TCR beta V- and J-gene trimming. Sequencing had likely introduced a cluster of highly shared sequence variants as an artifact.

Primers included in the PCR were 60 Vbeta and 13 Jbeta primers. Clones were read by immunoSEQ multiplex PCR, and TCRdb kept only the in-frame ones, dropping some. The table has 230,000 or so clones, around 90% seen once. The sequencing sample was made of PBMCs. The source is a girl between 2 and 10 years old in good health and CMV-seronegative. V usage is TRBV29-1 and J usage is TRBJ1-1, with TRBD1 identical over 7 bases. DNA for the CDR3: TGCAGCGCGGGACAGACGAACACTGAAGCTTTCTTT. Its protein product is CSAGQTNTEAFF. Full variable domain (outside the CDR3, taken from reference TRBV29-1 and TRBJ1-1): SAVISQKPSRDICQRGTSLTIQCQVDSQVTMMFWYRQQPGQSLTLIATANQGSEATYESGFVIDKFPISRPNLTFSTLTVSNMSPEDSSIYLCSAGQTNTEAFFGQGTRLTVV.